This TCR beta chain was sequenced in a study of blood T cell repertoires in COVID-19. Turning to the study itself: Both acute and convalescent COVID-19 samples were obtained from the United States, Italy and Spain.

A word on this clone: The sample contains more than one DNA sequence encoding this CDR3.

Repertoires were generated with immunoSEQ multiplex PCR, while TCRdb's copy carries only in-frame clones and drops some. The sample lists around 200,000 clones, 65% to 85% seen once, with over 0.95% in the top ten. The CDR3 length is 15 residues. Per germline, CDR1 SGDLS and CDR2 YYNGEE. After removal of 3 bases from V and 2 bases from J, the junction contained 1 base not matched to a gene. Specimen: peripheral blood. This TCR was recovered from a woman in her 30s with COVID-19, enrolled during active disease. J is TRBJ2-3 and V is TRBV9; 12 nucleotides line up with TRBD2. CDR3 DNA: TGTGCCAGCAGCGCTAGCGGGGGGGACACAGATACGCAGTATTTT. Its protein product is CASSASGGDTDTQYF.